The clone carrying this T cell receptor (beta chain) was found once. The antigen remains unidentified. The V end lost 1 base, the J end lost 2 bases, and 6 bases lay between the germline ends. Per the germline V gene, CDR1 is SGHDT and CDR2 is YYEEEE. The CDR3 extends over 14 amino acids. Libraries were prepared by immunoSEQ multiplex PCR; TCRdb keeps only in-frame clonotypes and omits some of them. The table includes fewer than 75,000 clones, just under 80% detected once. The culture ran for 10 days, and then CD4+ T cells were isolated. The vaccine given was either BNT162b2 or mRNA-1273, in two doses. The record originates from a study of vaccination effects on CD4 cells after COVID-19. Study-wide background: Before any sequencing was done, the ViraFEST assay used viral peptide pools to expand antigen-specific CD4+ T cells. After two million PBMC were placed in each well, they were cultured with around 10 IU/ml IL-2 and approximately 9.4 ug/ml peptides.

General study results and limits: Late in the post-vaccination period, infection-induced and vaccine-induced clones underwent marked clonal contraction.

The source is a human donor who received a COVID-19 vaccine. The genes are TRBV5-6 and TRBJ2-2; the D is unclear. The sequencing used CD4+ T cells from PBMCs cultured without peptide, collected after COVID-19 vaccination. The CDR3 region has the DNA TGTGCCAGCAGCTTGTGGCCCAACACCGGGGAGCTGTTTTTT. Its protein is CASSLWPNTGELFF.